What follows is one T cell receptor (beta chain) and its context. Using immunoSEQ multiplex PCR, the repertoire was profiled, and TCRdb retains in-frame clones only, with some absent. The sample lists 67,000 or so clones, about 85% occurring once. The record originates from a study of OX40 agonist ivuxolimab in advanced cancers. Study information: Three patients, one with hepatocellular carcinoma and two with cutaneous melanoma, achieved partial responses.

The timepoints at which blood was sampled were baseline, cycle 4 day 1, and cycle 7 day 1. Germline V gene data show CDR1 as SGDLS and CDR2 as YYNGEE. The CDR3 has 14 residues. Deletions cut 0 bases from V and 8 bases from J, with 12 bases between. The chain uses TRBV9 and TRBJ2-1; D gene ambiguous. The specimen was CD4+ or CD8+ T cells sorted from blood, collected in a trial of the OX40 agonist ivuxolimab. The origin of this receptor is an adult with an advanced solid tumor such as melanoma, head and neck, liver or kidney cancer. DNA for the CDR3: TGTGCCAGCAGCGTAGTCCTAACCGGAGATGAGCAGTTCTTC. This codes for CASSVVLTGDEQFF.